This paragraph covers one T cell receptor beta chain sequence. V shed 6 bases, J shed 3 bases, and the junction held 11 bases outside the gene matches. This CDR3 is built from 16 residues. CDR1 is SNHLY and CDR2 is FYNNEI in the germline V gene. This specimen comes from a study of shared T cell receptors in the human thymus. The repertoire was sequenced with immunoSEQ multiplex PCR; TCRdb's copy has only in-frame clones and lacks some. The sample has hundreds of thousands of clones, roughly 86% seen once. This sample also belongs to another study, concerning human thymus T cells. That paper adds: Thymic material originated from resections removed in the course of corrective heart surgery.

This chain uses TRBV2 with TRBJ2-7; 10 positions match TRBD2. Material: thymocytes. This clonotype originated in a boy younger than two with a congenital heart defect. CDR3 nucleotide sequence: TGTGCCAGCAGGAGTAGCGGGGGGTTCATAGGCTACGAGCAGTACTTC. It translates to CASRSSGGFIGYEQYF.